This paragraph covers one TCR beta chain sequence. Its antigen is undetermined. The sample originates from a study of cytotoxic CD8 clonotypes in ibrutinib-treated CLL. Study in general: Patients attained around 25 partial and 2 complete responses; at median around 68 months, about 14 remained remitted while around twelve progressed. The study's findings and limits: In sustained-remission versus progressing patients, sampling times differed.

Some clones are missing from TCRdb's copy, which holds only in-frame ones; the method was immunoSEQ multiplex PCR. The sample records 60,000 or so clones, around 52% being singletons. In germline, CDR1 is MGHRA, CDR2 YSYEKL. V shed 4 bases and J shed 8 bases, with 17 bases lying between them. The CDR3 is made up of 14 amino acids. Sequenced here: PBMCs, sampled after 12 months of ibrutinib treatment. J is TRBJ1-1 and V is TRBV4-1; D perhaps matches TRBD1 (6 bases). This TCR derives from a human donor with chronic lymphocytic leukemia. The DNA for the CDR3 is TGCGCCAGCAGCCGCGCAGGGGATAGGTCAGAAGCTTTCTTT. It translates to CASSRAGDRSEAFF.